This TCR beta chain was captured in a study of radiation and T cells in renal cell carcinoma. Notes on the study in general: Without pretreatment biopsies, baseline tumor clonotype presence was undetermined.

As for this clone: What it binds is not known.

Sample time point: blood 4 weeks post-SBRT, at nephrectomy. Described treatment: 15 Gy SBRT to primary tumor, nephrectomy 4 weeks later. Nephrectomy followed 15 Gy stereotactic body radiation by 4 weeks. Per the germline V gene, CDR1 is MNHEY and CDR2 is SMNVEV (reference sequence). This CDR3 has 14 amino acids. The germline V and J ends were trimmed by 1 base and 1 base, with 7 bases remaining between them. Profiled with immunoSEQ multiplex PCR; TCRdb holds only in-frame clones, not every one. This table has around 30,000 clones, over 70% appearing once. The specimen was blood, collected from a patient whose treatment included radiotherapy and nephrectomy. The source of this sequence is a man aged 55 to 70 with renal cell carcinoma. The chain recombines TRBV27 with TRBJ1-1, with D possibly matching TRBD1 (5 bases). The CDR3 region has the DNA TGTGCCAGCAGTTTATGGGGGGGGAACACTGAAGCTTTCTTT. Its translation: CASSLWGGNTEAFF.